This is a list of T cell receptor beta chains from one sample in a study of Graves' ophthalmopathy and Graves' hyperthyroidism. TCRdb processed the multiplex PCR reads anew with MiXCR; each CDR3 protein has one entry. The table shows around 600,000 distinct CDR3 sequences, with just over 40% occurring only once. What was sequenced was peripheral blood. Receptors were obtained from an adult man with Graves' ophthalmopathy. Each CDR3 is given with its conserved first and last residue. Each record gives: V gene, J gene, CDR3 protein.

TRBV20-1	TRBJ1-6	CSAHTGGRSPLHF
TRBV9	TRBJ2-4	CASSEGSLSNIQYF
TRBV7-2	TRBJ2-7	CASSLSRGSPTYEQYF
TRBV14	TRBJ2-5	CASSLLPGQETQYF
TRBV25-1	TRBJ1-1	CASSEDRGDTEAFF
TRBV25-1	TRBJ1-4	CASSSYPTGRAKLFF
TRBV7-9	TRBJ2-2	CASSKGTANTGELFF
TRBV5-8	TRBJ2-7	CASSLAYSYEQYF
TRBV29-1	TRBJ1-1	CSVEDLLAPFFMNTEAFF
TRBV2	TRBJ1-2	CASSDTRRGYGYTF
TRBV7-2	NA	CASSLIAGGLATGEQYF
TRBV12-3/TRBV12-4	TRBJ2-7	CASTVGLSSRSYEQYF
TRBV5-6	TRBJ2-2	CASSLGETTGELFF
TRBV10-2	TRBJ1-1	CASSPSSGGTEAFF
TRBV2	TRBJ1-1	CASSAPVDSAEAFF
TRBV5-6	TRBJ2-5	CASSIGTGMDQYF
TRBV5-8	TRBJ1-1	CASSWGMTGLQNTEAFF
TRBV5-1	TRBJ1-5	CASSLGENSNQPQHF
TRBV9	TRBJ1-4	CASSRYGTAFEKLFF
TRBV12-3/TRBV12-4	TRBJ1-2	CASSLGGGTQGYTF
TRBV7-9	TRBJ1-1	CASSLEQVTEAFF
TRBV7-8	TRBJ2-6	CASSFNQGANVLTF
TRBV25-1	TRBJ1-2	CASSAPRDRDSYTF
TRBV11-2	TRBJ1-2	CASSPGLGPIYGYTF
TRBV3-1	TRBJ2-7	CASSHTRGSYEQYF
TRBV3-1	TRBJ1-2	CASSQDRGFYGYTF
TRBV4-1	TRBJ1-2	CASSQDGGGHGYTF
TRBV19	TRBJ2-3	CASSYRGDTQYF
TRBV24-1	TRBJ2-5	CATSDPGRFEETQYF
TRBV10-3	TRBJ2-7	CAISEGVNNEQYF
TRBV6-5	TRBJ1-1	CASNGNTEAFF
TRBV25-1	TRBJ2-5	CASTPGPETQYF
TRBV2	TRBJ1-5	CASSVWGPNPSYSNQPQHF
TRBV7-9	TRBJ1-2	CASSLIHRDYGYTF
TRBV12-3/TRBV12-4	TRBJ1-3	CASSDETAFRHTIYF
TRBV7-2	TRBJ1-3	CASSLAGAGGYTIYF
TRBV15	TRBJ2-7	CATSKTGIRYEQYF
TRBV15	TRBJ1-4	CATSRDFGTGGLFF
TRBV15	TRBJ1-1	CATSGDRVNLMNTEAFF
TRBV5-1	TRBJ2-7	CASSPAGLAEHYEQYF
TRBV2	TRBJ1-2	CASKGGHYGYTF
TRBV7-2	TRBJ2-7	CASIVSGGLYEQYF
TRBV11-1	TRBJ1-2	CASSPSFLVQSRGGYTF
TRBV2	TRBJ1-5	CASRKLIGTGVNQPQHF
TRBV12-5	TRBJ1-4	CASARAGGNEKLFF
TRBV10-3	TRBJ2-7	CAISESSRAEQYF
TRBV6-5	TRBJ2-5	CASRLAGGVGETQYF
TRBV20-1	TRBJ1-6	CSAAGIGYNSPLHF
TRBV15	TRBJ2-7	CATSSLQREQYF
TRBV24-1	TRBJ2-7	CATSDSKKMTLYEQYF
TRBV29-1	TRBJ1-1	CSVEDRGETEAFF
TRBV11-2	TRBJ1-2	CAWSIQGATNYGYTF
TRBV10-3	TRBJ1-2	CAISVDSDYGYTF
TRBV5-5	TRBJ2-7	CASSRRDPGQGSIEQYF